The present T cell receptor (beta chain) was sequenced within a study of PD-1 blockade in classical Hodgkin lymphoma. Study details: It was nivolumab at 3 mg/kg, given intravenously every 2 weeks, that patients received.

The V end lost 7 bases, the J end lost 6 bases, and 12 bases lay between the germline ends. The CDR3 consists of 11 residues. Germline assignment: CDR1 SQVTM and CDR2 ANQGSEA. This clone was detected only a few times. Each and every patient relapsed after autologous stem cell transplantation, and patients got differing brentuximab vedotin exposure. Sequencing used immunoSEQ multiplex PCR; TCRdb keeps in-frame clones, though not all of them. The repertoire holds 29,000 or so clones, 70% to 75% seen once, with more than 2.5% in the top ten. This chain links TRBV29-1 with TRBJ1-1; D is possibly TRBD1 (6 bases). The TCR originated in a human donor with classical Hodgkin lymphoma. Specimen: peripheral blood mononuclear cells (PBMCs), collected before the second cycle of nivolumab. CDR3 in DNA: TGCAGCGGCAACAGGGAGGCTGAAGCTTTCTTT. Protein product: CSGNREAEAFF.